These 2 T cell receptor beta chains were all obtained from the same sample, sequenced in a study of vaccination and CD4 T cells after COVID-19. This sample's treatment: roughly 10-day PBMC culture with coronavirus spike peptide pools or control peptides (ViraFEST assay). Sequenced with the Oncomine TCR Beta short-read assay was DNA taken from cultured CD4+ T cells. TCRdb re-derived calls from the PCR reads in MiXCR, one entry per CDR3 protein. This sample has 15,000 or so distinct CDR3 sequences, with 30% to 35% found just once. These receptors' antigens are unknown. Sequenced input: cultured CD4+ T cells from blood. The receptors here all came from a human donor with COVID-19.

This clonotype was counted a few times. The CDR3 sequence is CASSGIMQGGSGNQPQHF. The CDR3 DNA sequence: TGTGCCAGCAGCGGAATAATGCAGGGAGGTTCGGGCAATCAGCCCCAGCATTTT. The genes are TRBV5-5 and TRBJ1-5; TRBD1 might be the D (5 bases). Germline loops: CDR1 SGHKS, CDR2 YYEKEE (reference sequence). CDR3 length equals 18 residues. Between the trimmed V and J ends, which lost 4 bases and 2 bases, there was a span of 22 bases.

V is TRBV6-2 or TRBV6-3 and J is TRBJ2-5, with TRBD2 identical over 16 bases. Germline assignment: CDR1 MNHEY and CDR2 SVGEGT. The V and J ends lost 2 bases and 6 bases, in that order; junction bases with no gene match: 6. The CDR3 sequence is 17 residues long. DNA for the CDR3: TGTGCCAGCAGTTACGGGACTAGCGGGGGGGCCAGGCAGACCCAGTACTTC. Its protein is CASSYGTSGGARQTQYF.